This TCR beta chain was recorded in a study of CD8+ T cells in alopecia areata. Study results and limitations: Lesional scalp, especially alopecia totalis/universalis, showed higher clonality than normal scalp. Sharing of TCRs across patients appeared less clear than in mice, possibly for HLA-related reasons.

Sorted populations comprised CD4+ and CD8+ T cells obtained from PBMCs. Germline assignment: CDR1 ENHRY and CDR2 SYGVKD. The CDR3 extends over 15 amino acids. The V gene end was trimmed by 8 bases and the J gene end by 4 bases; junction bases not matched to a gene: 10. Isolated RNA was reverse transcribed into cDNA used as the sequencing template. The repertoire was sequenced with immunoSEQ multiplex PCR; TCRdb's copy has only in-frame clones and lacks some. The table lists 100,000 to 150,000 clones, approximately 60% of them singletons, with 2.5% to 3.5% in the top ten. The sample holds a few counts of this clone. Its antigen is as yet unknown.

The chain combines TRBV10-3 with TRBJ1-4; 7 bases fit TRBD1. Sequenced sample: CD4+ T cells sorted from blood. The origin of this receptor is a human donor in good health. As DNA, the CDR3 is TGTGCCATCGGAAAGGGCGCAGGGGGTAATGAAAAACTGTTTTTT. Residues: CAIGKGAGGNEKLFF.